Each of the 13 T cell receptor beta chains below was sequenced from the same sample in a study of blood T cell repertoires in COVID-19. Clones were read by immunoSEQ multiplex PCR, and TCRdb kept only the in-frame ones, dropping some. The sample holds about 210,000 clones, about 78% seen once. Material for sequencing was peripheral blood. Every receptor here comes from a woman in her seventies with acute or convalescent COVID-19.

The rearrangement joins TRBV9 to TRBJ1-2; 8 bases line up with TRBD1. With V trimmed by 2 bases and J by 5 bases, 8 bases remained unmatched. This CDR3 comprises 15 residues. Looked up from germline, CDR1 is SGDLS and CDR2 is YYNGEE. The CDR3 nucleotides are TGTGCCAGCAGCGTCTCGGCGGACAGGGAGTATGGCTACACCTTC. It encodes CASSVSADREYGYTF.

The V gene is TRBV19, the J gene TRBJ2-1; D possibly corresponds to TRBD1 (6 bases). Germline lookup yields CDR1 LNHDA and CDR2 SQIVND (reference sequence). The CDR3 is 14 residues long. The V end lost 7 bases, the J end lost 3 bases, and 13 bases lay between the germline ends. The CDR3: CASIPGRGYNEQFF. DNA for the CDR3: TGTGCCAGTATCCCGGGCAGGGGCTACAATGAGCAGTTCTTC.

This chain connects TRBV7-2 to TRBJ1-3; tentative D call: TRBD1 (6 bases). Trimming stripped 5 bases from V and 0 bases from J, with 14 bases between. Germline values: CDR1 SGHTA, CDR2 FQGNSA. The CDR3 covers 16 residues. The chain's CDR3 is CASSATGPSSGNTIYF. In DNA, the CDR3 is TGTGCCAGCAGCGCAACAGGGCCCAGCTCTGGAAACACCATATATTTT.

The CDR3: CASSPPGATYNEQFF. CDR3 bases: TGTGCCAGCTCTCCCCCAGGGGCCACCTACAATGAGCAGTTCTTC. The chain recombines TRBV18 with TRBJ2-1, with D perhaps matching TRBD1 (6 bases). This CDR3 is 15 amino acids long. The germline V gene encodes CDR1 KGHSH and CDR2 LQKENI. V was pared by 6 bases and J by 2 bases, with 14 bases between.

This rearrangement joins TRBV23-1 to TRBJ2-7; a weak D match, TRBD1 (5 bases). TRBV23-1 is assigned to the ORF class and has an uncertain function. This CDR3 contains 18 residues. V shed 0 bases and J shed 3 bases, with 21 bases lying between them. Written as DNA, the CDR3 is TGCGCCAGCAGTCAATCCGGTCCAGGGTTAGGTGGCATCTACGAGCAGTACGTC. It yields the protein CASSQSGPGLGGIYEQYV.

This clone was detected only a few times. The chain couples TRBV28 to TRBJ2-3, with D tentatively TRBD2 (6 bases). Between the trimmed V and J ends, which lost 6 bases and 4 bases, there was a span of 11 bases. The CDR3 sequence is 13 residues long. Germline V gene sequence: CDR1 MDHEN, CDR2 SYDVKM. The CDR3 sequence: CASSLPSADTQYF. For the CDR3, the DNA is TGTGCCAGCAGCCTACCTAGCGCAGATACGCAGTATTTT.

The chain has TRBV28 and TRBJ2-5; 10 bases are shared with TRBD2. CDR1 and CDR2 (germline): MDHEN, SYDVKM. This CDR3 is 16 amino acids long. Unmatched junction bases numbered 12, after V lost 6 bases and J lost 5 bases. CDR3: CASRSTLAGFSETQYF. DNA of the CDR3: TGTGCCAGCAGATCAACACTAGCGGGGTTCAGTGAGACCCAGTACTTC.

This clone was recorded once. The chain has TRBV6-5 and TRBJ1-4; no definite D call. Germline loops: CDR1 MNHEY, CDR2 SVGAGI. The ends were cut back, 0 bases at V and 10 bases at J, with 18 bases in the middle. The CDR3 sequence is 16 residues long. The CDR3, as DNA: TGTGCCAGCAGTTACTCGAATCTGGGAGGGATGGGAAAACTGTTTTTT. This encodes CASSYSNLGGMGKLFF.

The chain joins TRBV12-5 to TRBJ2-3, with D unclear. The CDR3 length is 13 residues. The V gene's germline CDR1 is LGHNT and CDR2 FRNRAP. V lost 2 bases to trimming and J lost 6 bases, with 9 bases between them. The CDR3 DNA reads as TGTGCTAGTGGTTTGTACCCTGAGGATACGCAGTATTTT. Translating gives CASGLYPEDTQYF.

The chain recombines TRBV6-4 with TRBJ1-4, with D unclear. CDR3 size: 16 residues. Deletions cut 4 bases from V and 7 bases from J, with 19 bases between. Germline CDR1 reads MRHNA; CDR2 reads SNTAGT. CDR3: CASSGWGADALEKLFF. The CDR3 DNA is TGTGCCAGCAGTGGCTGGGGAGCGGATGCACTTGAAAAACTGTTTTTT.

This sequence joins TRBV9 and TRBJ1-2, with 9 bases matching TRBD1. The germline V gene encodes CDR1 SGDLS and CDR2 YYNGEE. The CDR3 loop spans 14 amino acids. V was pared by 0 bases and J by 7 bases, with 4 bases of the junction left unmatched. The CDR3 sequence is CASSVGTGDTGYTF. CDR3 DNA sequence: TGTGCCAGCAGCGTAGGGACAGGGGATACTGGCTACACCTTC.

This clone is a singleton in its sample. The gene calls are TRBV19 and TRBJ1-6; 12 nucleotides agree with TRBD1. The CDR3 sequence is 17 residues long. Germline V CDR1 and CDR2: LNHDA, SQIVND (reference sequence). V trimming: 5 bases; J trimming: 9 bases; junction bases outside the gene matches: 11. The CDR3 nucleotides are TGTGCCAGTAGTGTAAATATCCGGGACAGGGGGCTTTCACCCCTCCACTTT. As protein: CASSVNIRDRGLSPLHF.

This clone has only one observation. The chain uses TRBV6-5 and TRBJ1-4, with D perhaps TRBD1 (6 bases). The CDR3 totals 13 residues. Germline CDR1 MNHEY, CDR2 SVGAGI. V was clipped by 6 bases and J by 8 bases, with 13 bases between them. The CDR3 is CASSLGQLEKLFF. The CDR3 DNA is TGTGCCAGCAGCTTAGGACAGTTAGAAAAACTGTTTTTT.